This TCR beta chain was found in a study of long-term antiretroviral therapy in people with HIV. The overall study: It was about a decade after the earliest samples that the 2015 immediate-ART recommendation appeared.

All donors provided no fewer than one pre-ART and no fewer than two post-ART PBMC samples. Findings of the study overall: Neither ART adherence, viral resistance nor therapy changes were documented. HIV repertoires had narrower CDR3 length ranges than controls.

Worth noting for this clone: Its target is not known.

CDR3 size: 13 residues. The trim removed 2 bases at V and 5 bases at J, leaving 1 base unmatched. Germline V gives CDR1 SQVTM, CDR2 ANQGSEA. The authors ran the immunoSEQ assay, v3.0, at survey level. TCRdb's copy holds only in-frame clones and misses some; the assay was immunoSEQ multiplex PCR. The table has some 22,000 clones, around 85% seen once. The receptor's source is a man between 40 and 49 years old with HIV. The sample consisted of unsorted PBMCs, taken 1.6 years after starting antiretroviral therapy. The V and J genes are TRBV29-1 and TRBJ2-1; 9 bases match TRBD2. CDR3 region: CSVERLADNEQFF. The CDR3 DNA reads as TGCAGCGTTGAACGACTAGCGGACAATGAGCAGTTCTTC.